Described below is a single T cell receptor beta chain sequence and its context. Its target is not known. This CDR3 is 14 amino acids long. V lost 3 bases and J 4 bases, leaving 12 bases between the germline ends. CDR1 ENHRY and CDR2 SYGVKD come from the germline V gene. The data are from a study of T cells in Graves' hyperthyroidism and ophthalmopathy. Whole-study findings and limits: Also found in blood were most expanded thyroid clonotypes above 0.001. Before onset, by a median of approximately 6.8 months, the model predicted ophthalmopathy.

It was RNA transcripts that yielded the amplified TCR beta CDR3 regions. The primer set for the first-round RT-PCR of the TCR CDR3 was HTBI. TCRdb recomputed calls from the multiplex PCR reads with MiXCR, one row per CDR3 protein. The profile covers 600,000 or so distinct CDR3 sequences, with 16% appearing a single time and less than 4.5% taken by the ten largest. Absent ophthalmopathy progression within 18 months defined stable Graves' hyperthyroidism. Diagnostic assessment was based on clinical symptoms, serum thyroxine and TRAb, thyroid ultrasound and orbital computed tomography. The rearrangement uses TRBV10-3 and TRBJ1-1; D remains ambiguous. This receptor was obtained from a woman younger than 45 with Graves' hyperthyroidism. Material for sequencing was blood. The CDR3 sequence is CAISESEDSTEAFF. In DNA form, the CDR3 reads TGTGCCATCAGTGAATCTGAGGATAGCACTGAAGCTTTCTTT.